This T cell receptor beta chain was profiled in a study of cytomegalovirus exposure and HLA in healthy donors. CDR3 length: 19 amino acids. V shed 0 bases and J 2 bases; nucleotides not matched to a gene: 15. Looked up from germline, CDR1 is LNHNV and CDR2 is YYDKDF (reference sequence). Primers for the PCR totalled 60 Vbeta and 13 Jbeta. Clones were sequenced by immunoSEQ multiplex PCR, and TCRdb holds only the in-frame ones, with some missing. This table holds 150,000 to 200,000 clones, 84% found once. Broader study findings: It was reported that TCR beta sequences correctly inferred the HLA-A and HLA-B alleles for most subjects. The majority of CMV-associated TCR beta chains were reported as apparently HLA-restricted in a later analysis.

Regarding this clone: Its antigen is currently unknown.

The sequence was obtained from a girl between 10 and 17 years old in good health and CMV-seropositive. Sequencing input: PBMCs. This chain connects TRBV15 to TRBJ1-2; TRBD1 matches at 7 bases. The CDR3 DNA is TGTGCCACCAGCAGAGATTTGGAGCAACGACAGGGAAGAAACTATGGCTACACCTTC. It is translated as CATSRDLEQRQGRNYGYTF.